Detailed here is one TCR beta chain. TCRdb keeps only in-frame clones here, not all; method: immunoSEQ multiplex PCR. Among under 250,000 clones listed, 80% to 85% were seen once. The source of the sample is a study of blood T cell repertoires in COVID-19. The CDR3 extends over 16 amino acids. Germline lookup yields CDR1 MNHEY and CDR2 SVGEGT. With 6 bases clipped from V and 3 bases from J, the junction kept 4 bases outside the gene matches. The source is a woman aged 55-70 years with acute or convalescent COVID-19. This sequence joins TRBV6-2 or TRBV6-3 and TRBJ2-3; TRBD2 matches 15 bases. Sequenced: peripheral blood. The CDR3 spells CASSSGLAGGTDTQYF. The DNA for the CDR3 is TGTGCCAGCAGCTCGGGACTAGCGGGGGGAACAGATACGCAGTATTTT.